Reported below is one T cell receptor beta chain. What it binds is unknown. This sample is part of a study of T-cell memory formation after mild COVID-19. Study-wide results and limits: Researchers could not confirm that second-wave clones peaking on day 37 targeted SARS-CoV-2. CD4/CD8 balance held among clones contracting day 15 to 85, and later expanders leaned CD4+.

The V gene lost 2 bases and the J gene lost 2 bases, with 9 bases spanning the gap. The CDR3 runs 14 residues. Germline assignment: CDR1 SNHLY and CDR2 FYNNEI. TCRdb analysed the 5' RACE reads with MiXCR anew, one entry per CDR3 protein. The sample lists hundreds of thousands of distinct CDR3 sequences, 15% occurring once. The sequence came from an adult woman who had mild COVID-19 (a few samples of this study predate the infection). Cell type and time point are not known. Source material: PBMCs or a T cell subset sorted from them (not recorded which). The chain combines TRBV2 with TRBJ1-1, with D unresolved. CDR3 protein: CASSEIPVNTEAFF. In DNA, the CDR3 is TGTGCCAGCAGTGAAATCCCAGTTAACACTGAAGCTTTCTTT. The full variable domain, in which reference TRBV2 and TRBJ1-1 provide the parts outside the CDR3, is EPEVTQTPSHQVTQMGQEVILRCVPISNHLYFYWYRQILGQKVEFLVSFYNNEISEKSEIFDDQFSVERPDGSNFTLKIRSTKLEDSAMYFCASSEIPVNTEAFFGQGTRLTVV.